This T cell receptor (beta chain) was recovered during a study of post-analysis software for immune sequencing data. Looking at the study overall: Disease courses included relapsing-remitting, secondary progressive and progressive-relapsing multiple sclerosis. Study-wide points: Significantly decreased normalized Chao1 diversity was recorded for multiple sclerosis patients relative to controls. By F measure, strong co-clustering occurred among samples prepared in the same batch. In patients, TRBV5-6, TRBV5-1 and TRBV20-1 belonged to roughly 5 TRBV segments found more frequently than in controls.

CDR1 SQVTM and CDR2 ANQGSEA come from the germline V gene. The CDR3 contains 15 residues. V lost 1 base to trimming and J lost 2 bases; unmatched junction nucleotides: 7. Unique molecular identifiers were built into the TCR beta cDNA libraries. Roughly 470,000 cDNA molecules came from approximately 1 to 10 million T cells. TCRdb processed the PCR reads anew with MiXCR; each CDR3 protein has one entry. The profile shows a few hundred thousand distinct CDR3 sequences, around 36% of them singletons. Comment on this clonotype: Its antigen is still unknown.

The sequence derives from a girl aged 2 to 17 with multiple sclerosis. The sequenced sample was blood. The chain employs TRBV29-1 and TRBJ2-7; 8 bases are shared with TRBD1. CDR3 residues: CSVEVVAGGTYEQYF. The DNA for the CDR3 is TGCAGCGTTGAAGTGGTCGCAGGGGGCACCTACGAGCAGTACTTC.